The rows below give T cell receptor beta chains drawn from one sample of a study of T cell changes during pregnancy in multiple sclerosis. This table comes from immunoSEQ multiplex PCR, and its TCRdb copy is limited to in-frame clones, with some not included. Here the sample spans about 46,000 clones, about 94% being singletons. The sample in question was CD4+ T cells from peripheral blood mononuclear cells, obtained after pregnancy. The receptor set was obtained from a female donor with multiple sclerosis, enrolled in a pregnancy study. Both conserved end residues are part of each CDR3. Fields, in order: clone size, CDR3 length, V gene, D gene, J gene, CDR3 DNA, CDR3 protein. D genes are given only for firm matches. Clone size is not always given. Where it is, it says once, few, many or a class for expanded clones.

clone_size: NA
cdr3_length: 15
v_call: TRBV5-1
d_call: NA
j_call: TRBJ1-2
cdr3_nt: TGCGCCAGCAGCGGAGGGTCTCAGATTAACTATGGCTACACCTTC
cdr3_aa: CASSGGSQINYGYTF

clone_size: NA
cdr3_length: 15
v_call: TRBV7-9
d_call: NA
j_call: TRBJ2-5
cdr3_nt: TGTGCCAGCAGCTTAGGCCTAGATTCTTGGGAGACCCAGTACTTC
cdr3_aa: CASSLGLDSWETQYF

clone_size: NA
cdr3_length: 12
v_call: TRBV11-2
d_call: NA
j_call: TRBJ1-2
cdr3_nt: TGTGCCAGCAGGGATGTGGGGGGGGGCTACACCTTC
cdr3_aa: CASRDVGGGYTF

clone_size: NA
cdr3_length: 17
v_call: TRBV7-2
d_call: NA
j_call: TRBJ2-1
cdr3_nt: TGTGCCAGCAGCCCCCCAAGGGGCGGCCCCAATGGGAATGAGCAGTTCTTC
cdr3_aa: CASSPPRGGPNGNEQFF

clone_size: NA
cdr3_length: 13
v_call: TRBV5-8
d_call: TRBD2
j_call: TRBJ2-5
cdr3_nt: TGTGCCAGCAGCGGACTAGCCCAAGAGACCCAGTACTTC
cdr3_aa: CASSGLAQETQYF

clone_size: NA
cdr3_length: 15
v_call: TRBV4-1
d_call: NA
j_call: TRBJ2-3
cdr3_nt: TGCGCCAGCAGCCCAAGGGAGGTTGGCACAGATACGCAGTATTTT
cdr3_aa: CASSPREVGTDTQYF

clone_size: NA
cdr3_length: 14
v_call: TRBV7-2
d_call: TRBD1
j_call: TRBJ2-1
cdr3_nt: TGTGCCAGCATCGGGACAGGGGTGAACGGTGAGCAGTTCTTC
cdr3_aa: CASIGTGVNGEQFF

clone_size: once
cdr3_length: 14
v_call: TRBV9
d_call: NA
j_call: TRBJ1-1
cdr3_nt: TGTGCCAGCAGCGTAGATCAGGGTCGGACTGAAGCTTTCTTT
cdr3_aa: CASSVDQGRTEAFF

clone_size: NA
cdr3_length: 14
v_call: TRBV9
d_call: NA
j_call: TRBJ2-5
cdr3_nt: TGTGCCAGCAGCGTAGGCGGGTTTCAAGAGACCCAGTACTTC
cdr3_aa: CASSVGGFQETQYF

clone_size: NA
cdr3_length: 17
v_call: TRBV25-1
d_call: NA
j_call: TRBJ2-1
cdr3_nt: TGTGCCAGCAGTGAACTGGGGACTGGGAGCTCCTACAATGAGCAGTTCTTC
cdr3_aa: CASSELGTGSSYNEQFF

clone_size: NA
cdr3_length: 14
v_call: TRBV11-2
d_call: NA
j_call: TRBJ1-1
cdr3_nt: TGTGCCAGCAGCCCAGGGTTAGTCTCCGGTGAAGCTTTCTTT
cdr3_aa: CASSPGLVSGEAFF

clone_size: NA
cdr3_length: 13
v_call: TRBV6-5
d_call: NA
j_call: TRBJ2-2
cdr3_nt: TGTGCCAGCAGTTGGCGGCGTTACGGGGAGCTGTTTTTT
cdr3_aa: CASSWRRYGELFF

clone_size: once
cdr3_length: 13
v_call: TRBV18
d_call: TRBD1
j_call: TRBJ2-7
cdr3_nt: TGTGCCAGCTCACCAGGGACAGGCCACGAGCAGTACTTC
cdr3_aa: CASSPGTGHEQYF

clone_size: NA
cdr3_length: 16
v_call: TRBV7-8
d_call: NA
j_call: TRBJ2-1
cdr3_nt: TGTGCCAGCAGCCCAAGGGTCGGGAGCAGGGACAATGAGCAGTTCTTC
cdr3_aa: CASSPRVGSRDNEQFF

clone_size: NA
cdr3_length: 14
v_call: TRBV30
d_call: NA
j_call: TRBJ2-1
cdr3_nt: TGTGCCTGGGGCAAAAGAGGTACCTACAATGAGCAGTTCTTC
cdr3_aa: CAWGKRGTYNEQFF

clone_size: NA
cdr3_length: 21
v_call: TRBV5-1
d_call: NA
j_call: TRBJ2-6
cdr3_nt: TGCGCCAGCAGCTGGGGTTCCAACCTTGCGGGACGGGGGTCTGGGGCCAACGTCCTGACTTTC
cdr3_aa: CASSWGSNLAGRGSGANVLTF

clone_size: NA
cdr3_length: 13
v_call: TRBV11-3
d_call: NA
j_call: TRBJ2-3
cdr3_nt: TGTGCCAGCAGTTCCCCCACTAGAGCGAGTCTGTATTTT
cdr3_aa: CASSSPTRASLYF

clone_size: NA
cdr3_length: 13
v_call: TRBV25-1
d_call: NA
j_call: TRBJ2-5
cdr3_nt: TGTGCCAGTCGGAGCACGGGAGTCGAGACCCAGTACTTC
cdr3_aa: CASRSTGVETQYF

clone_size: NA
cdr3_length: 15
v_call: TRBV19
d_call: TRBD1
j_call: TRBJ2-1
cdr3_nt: TGTGCCAGTAGTATAAGACAGGGGTGGAACAATGAGCAGTTCTTC
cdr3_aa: CASSIRQGWNNEQFF

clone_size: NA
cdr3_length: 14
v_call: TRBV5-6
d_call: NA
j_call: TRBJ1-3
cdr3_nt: TGTGCCAGCAGCCAAGCAGGGTTTGGAAACACCATATATTTT
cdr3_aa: CASSQAGFGNTIYF

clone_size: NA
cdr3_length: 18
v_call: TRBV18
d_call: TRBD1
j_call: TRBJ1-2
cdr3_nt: TGTGCCAGCTCACCGCTCATTACGATACAGGGGATTAACTATGGCTACACCTTC
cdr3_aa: CASSPLITIQGINYGYTF